This T cell receptor (beta chain) is drawn from a study of blood T cell repertoires in COVID-19. Looking at the study overall: Sites in the United States, Italy and Spain provided acute and convalescent COVID-19 samples. Sample material is recorded as cDNA or gDNA derived from T cells, B-cell-depleted T cells, or PBMCs.

Authors' data handling: For nucleated cells, counts were estimated from reference gene primer amplification. Using immunoSEQ multiplex PCR, the repertoire was profiled, and TCRdb retains in-frame clones only, with some absent. The DNA gave D and trimming, while V, J and clone size come from that table. The sample carries about 260,000 clones, approximately 89% recorded once. The CDR3 length is 13 residues. V gave up 4 bases and J gave up 10 bases; unmatched junction bases: 6. Looked up from germline, CDR1 is SGHTA and CDR2 is FQGNSA. This sequence was found in a man aged 35-49 years who had recovered from COVID-19. The sequenced sample was peripheral blood. The chain employs TRBV7-2 and TRBJ2-1; 8 nucleotides agree with TRBD2. The CDR3 DNA is TGTGCCAGCAGCTCTATTTTAGCGGGAGAGCAGTTCTTC. Amino acid sequence: CASSSILAGEQFF.